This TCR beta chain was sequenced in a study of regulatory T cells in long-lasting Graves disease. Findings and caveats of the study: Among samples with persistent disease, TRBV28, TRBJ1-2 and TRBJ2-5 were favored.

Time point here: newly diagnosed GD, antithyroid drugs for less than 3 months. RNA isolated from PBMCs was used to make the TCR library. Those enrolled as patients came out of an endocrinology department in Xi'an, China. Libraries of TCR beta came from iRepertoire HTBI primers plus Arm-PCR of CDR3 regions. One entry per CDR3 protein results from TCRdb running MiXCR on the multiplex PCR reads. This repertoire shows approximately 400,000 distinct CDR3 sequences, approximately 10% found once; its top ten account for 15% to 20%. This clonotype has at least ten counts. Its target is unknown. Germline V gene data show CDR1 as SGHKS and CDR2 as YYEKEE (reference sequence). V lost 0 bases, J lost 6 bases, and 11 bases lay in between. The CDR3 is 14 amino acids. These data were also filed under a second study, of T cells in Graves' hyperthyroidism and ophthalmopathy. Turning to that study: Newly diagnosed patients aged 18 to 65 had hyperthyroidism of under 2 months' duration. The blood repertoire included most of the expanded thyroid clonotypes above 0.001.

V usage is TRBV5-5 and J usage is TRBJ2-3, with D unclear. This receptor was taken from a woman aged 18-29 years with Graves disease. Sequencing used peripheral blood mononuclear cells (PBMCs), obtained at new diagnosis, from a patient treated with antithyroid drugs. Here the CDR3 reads CASSLVGLLDTQYF. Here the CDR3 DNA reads TGTGCCAGCAGCTTGGTGGGCCTATTGGATACGCAGTATTTT. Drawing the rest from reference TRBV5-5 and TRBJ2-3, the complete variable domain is DAGVTQSPTHLIKTRGQQVTLRCSPISGHKSVSWYQQVLGQGPQFIFQYYEKEERGRGNFPDRFSARQFPNYSSELNVNALLLGDSALYLCASSLVGLLDTQYFGPGTRLTVL.